This note documents a single TCR beta chain sequence. This entry is derived from a study of blood T cell repertoires in COVID-19. Study-wide background: Collection of acute and convalescent COVID-19 samples took place in the United States, Italy and Spain.

Those enrolled, adults aged roughly 18 to 90 years, came from roughly 23 US areas. As handled by the study authors: Amplification with reference gene primers provided the estimates of nucleated cell counts. The data were produced by immunoSEQ multiplex PCR, yet TCRdb's version contains in-frame clones alone and is incomplete. V, J and clone size were drawn from that table, and D and trimming were deduced from the DNA. The sample holds fewer than 250,000 clones; about 83% are singletons and the top ten take 5.5% to 7.5%. This CDR3 spans 16 amino acids. The germline gives CDR1 LGHDT, CDR2 YNNKEL (reference sequence). Trimming pared 4 bases from V and 3 bases from J, leaving 16 bases between.

This receptor was obtained from a woman aged 40-49 years who had recovered from COVID-19. Material for sequencing was PBMCs or T cells enriched from blood (not recorded which). V is TRBV3-1 (or the pseudogene TRBV3-2) and J is TRBJ1-5; D remains ambiguous. CDR3 DNA: TGTGCCAGCAGCCCCCATCCGGCCGGGAACAATCAGCCCCAGCATTTT. Its protein is CASSPHPAGNNQPQHF.